This passage covers 24 T cell receptor beta chains from one sample sequenced in a study of Ad26.COV2.S vaccination and SARS-CoV-2 variants. Treatment indicated: roughly 18 received Ad26.COV2.S at low or high dose, single or two shots; several received placebo; per-sample allocation not given. The investigators took samples on day 63 after the first vaccine or placebo injection. TCRdb keeps only in-frame clones here, not all; method: immunoSEQ multiplex PCR. The sample lists 350,000 to 450,000 clones, 83% occurring once. This specimen was peripheral blood, taken in a trial of Ad26.COV2.S vaccine versus placebo. Receptors originate from a person between 18 and 65 years old who received the Ad26.COV2.S COVID-19 vaccine or a placebo.

As concerns this clone: Within the sample, other DNA sequences also encode this same CDR3. V usage is TRBV7-3 and J usage is TRBJ2-3; D not certain. Germline V gene lookup returns CDR1 SGHTA and CDR2 FQGTGA. The CDR3 spans 13 residues. The V and J ends lost 5 bases and 3 bases respectively, with 9 bases between them. The CDR3 DNA reads TGTGCCAGCAGCCCGCCGGGTACAGATACGCAGTATTTT. Translated: CASSPPGTDTQYF.

V usage is TRBV15 and J usage is TRBJ2-3; D might be TRBD2 (5 bases). The CDR3 has 16 amino acids. V lost 2 bases to trimming and J lost 2 bases, with 14 bases between them. CDR1 LNHNV and CDR2 YYDKDF come from the germline V gene (reference sequence). The CDR3 sequence is CATSRTKRIFTDTQYF. CDR3 in DNA: TGTGCCACCAGCAGAACGAAGCGGATATTCACAGATACGCAGTATTTT.

This chain joins TRBV7-9 and TRBJ2-1; TRBD1 aligns across 9 bases. The CDR3 sequence is 15 residues long. V trimming: 0 bases; J trimming: 9 bases; junction bases outside the gene matches: 6. Germline CDR1 and CDR2: SEHNR and FQNEAQ (reference sequence). Here the CDR3 DNA reads TGTGCCAGCAGCTTAGCGACAGGGGGTCAAAGTGAGCAGTTCTTC. This gives the protein CASSLATGGQSEQFF.

This rearrangement joins TRBV29-1 to TRBJ2-1, with D perhaps TRBD2 (5 bases). V lost 7 bases and J 3 bases, leaving 13 bases between the germline ends. The CDR3 consists of 13 residues. CDR1 SQVTM and CDR2 ANQGSEA come from the germline V gene. CDR3 sequence: CSAAERSYNEQFF. In nucleotides, the CDR3 is TGCAGCGCCGCCGAGCGGAGCTACAATGAGCAGTTCTTC.

The chain couples TRBV10-1 to TRBJ2-7; possibly TRBD1 for D (6 bases). Per germline, CDR1 WNHNN and CDR2 SYGVQD (reference sequence). The CDR3 has 15 amino acids. Trimming removed 2 bases from V and 3 bases from J, with 14 bases in between. The CDR3 DNA reads as TGCGCCAGCAGTGAGGGTGGGGGCCCCATCTACGAGCAGTACTTC. Translated: CASSEGGGPIYEQYF.

V and J are TRBV2 and TRBJ1-6, with D possibly TRBD1 on 5 matching bases. The CDR3 is made up of 13 amino acids. V was cut by 4 bases and J by 9 bases, with 10 bases left in between. Germline V gives CDR1 SNHLY, CDR2 FYNNEI. CDR3 in amino acids: CASSAEGRSPLHF. The CDR3 DNA is TGTGCCAGCAGTGCGGAGGGGCGTTCACCCCTCCACTTT.

This clone was detected once. The V call is TRBV29-1, the J call TRBJ2-3; the match to TRBD2 covers 7 bases. The CDR3 extends over 13 amino acids. Germline V gives CDR1 SQVTM, CDR2 ANQGSEA. J lost 4 bases, V lost 8 bases, and 9 bases had no gene match. The CDR3 nucleotides read TGCAGCTCCGGGAGGCTGTTCTCAGATACGCAGTATTTT. Its protein is CSSGRLFSDTQYF.

The J gene is TRBJ2-5, the V gene TRBV19, with TRBD2 matching 9 bases. This CDR3 region has 16 residues. V dropped 5 bases and J dropped 5; count of bases not matched to a gene: 12. Looked up from germline, CDR1 is LNHDA and CDR2 is SQIVND (reference sequence). CDR3 sequence: CASSLGISGGWETQYF. For the CDR3, the DNA is TGTGCCAGTAGTCTCGGGATTAGCGGGGGATGGGAGACCCAGTACTTC.

The genes are TRBV10-2 and TRBJ2-5; TRBD2 matches 11 bases. Losses at the gene ends were 6 bases for V and 3 bases for J; bases not matched to a gene: 0. Per the germline V gene, CDR1 is WSHSY and CDR2 is SAAADI. The CDR3 covers 13 residues. Here the CDR3 reads CASRLAGEETQYF. The CDR3 DNA is TGCGCCAGCAGACTAGCGGGGGAAGAGACCCAGTACTTC.

The genes are TRBV24-1 and TRBJ2-3, with D perhaps being TRBD1 or TRBD2 (6 bases each). This CDR3 is built from 15 residues. Trimming removed 2 bases at V and 4 bases at J, with 12 bases between. CDR1 is KGHDR, CDR2 SFDVKD, per germline. The CDR3 coding sequence is TGTGCCACCAGTGATTCCCGAAGGGGGGCAGATACGCAGTATTTT. Protein sequence: CATSDSRRGADTQYF.

This clone was found once. V usage is TRBV19 and J usage is TRBJ1-5; unclear D gene. The V end lost 7 bases, the J end lost 6 bases, and 22 bases lay between the germline ends. CDR3 size: 16 residues. CDR1 is LNHDA, CDR2 SQIVND, per germline (reference sequence). The CDR3 reads CASTRRRAGSGQPQHF. CDR3 bases: TGTGCCAGTACCAGACGGCGGGCAGGAAGCGGTCAGCCCCAGCATTTT.

This clone was recorded once. The chain recombines TRBV5-4 with TRBJ2-3, with a possible D match to TRBD2 (5 bases). The CDR3 runs 17 residues. Germline loops: CDR1 SGHNT, CDR2 YYREEE (reference sequence). Trimming took 0 bases from V and 2 from J, leaving 16 bases between them. This CDR3 reads CASSLAVNFDYTDTQYF. The CDR3 nucleotides read TGTGCCAGCAGCTTGGCCGTGAACTTCGACTACACAGATACGCAGTATTTT.

There are a few counts of this clone. The V and J genes are TRBV15 and TRBJ2-2, with 7 positions matching TRBD2. V dropped 7 bases and J dropped 3; count of bases not matched to a gene: 8. Per germline, CDR1 LNHNV and CDR2 YYDKDF (reference sequence). The CDR3 covers 15 residues. CDR3 sequence: CATNGGAGYTGELFF. Written as DNA, the CDR3 is TGTGCCACCAACGGGGGAGCGGGGTACACCGGGGAGCTGTTTTTT.

This clone was seen a single time. Other DNA sequences of this sample code for an identical CDR3. V gene TRBV18 combines with J gene TRBJ2-5; 9 bases align to TRBD1. Germline V lookup: CDR1 KGHSH, CDR2 LQKENI. This CDR3 is 13 amino acids long. V was clipped by 3 bases and J by 4 bases; unmatched bases: 0. The DNA of the CDR3 is TGTGCCAGCTCACCGGGACAGGGAGAGACCCAGTACTTC. This gives the protein CASSPGQGETQYF.

The CDR3 region has the DNA TGTGCCAGCAGCCTAACTAGCGGGAGGGCCTACAATGAGCAGTTCTTC. Residues: CASSLTSGRAYNEQFF. The genes are TRBV11-1 and TRBJ2-1, with 13 bases aligning to TRBD2. Trimming removed 5 bases from V and 2 bases from J; junction bases left unmatched: 3. Germline V gives CDR1 SGHAT, CDR2 FQDESV (reference sequence). There are 16 residues in the CDR3.

The rearrangement joins TRBV4-3 to TRBJ1-1; D remains unclear. CDR1 LGHNA and CDR2 YSLEER come from the germline V gene. V was pared by 4 bases and J by 1 base, with 10 bases between. The CDR3 is 14 amino acids. As DNA, the CDR3 is TGCGCCAGCAGCCCGTTCGGCGAGAACACTGAAGCTTTCTTT. Translating it yields CASSPFGENTEAFF.

This chain links TRBV6-6 with TRBJ1-5; tentative D call: TRBD1 (5 bases). Germline-derived CDR1 and CDR2 are MNHNY and SVGAGI (reference sequence). Trimming removed 9 bases at V and 2 bases at J, with 20 bases between. This CDR3 spans 16 amino acids. The CDR3 loop is CASNPQGRRGNQPQHF. The DNA of the CDR3 is TGTGCCAGTAACCCTCAGGGTCGCAGGGGCAATCAGCCCCAGCATTTT.

The V and J genes are TRBV7-2 and TRBJ1-6; 11 bases are a match to TRBD1. The germline CDR1 and CDR2 sequences are SGHTA and FQGNSA. Losses at the gene ends were 1 base for V and 9 bases for J; bases not matched to a gene: 5. The CDR3 length is 16 residues. The chain's CDR3 is CASSLEGTGGFSPLHF. CDR3 DNA: TGTGCCAGCAGCTTAGAAGGGACAGGGGGATTTTCACCCCTCCACTTT.

The CDR3 sequence is CASSRGTTNYGYTF. CDR3 coding DNA: TGTGCCTCCAGTCGGGGGACAACTAACTATGGCTACACCTTC. V gene TRBV10-3 combines with J gene TRBJ1-2; a weak D match, TRBD1 (6 bases). The CDR3 loop spans 14 amino acids. Trimming removed 11 bases from V and 0 bases from J, with 16 bases in between. Germline CDR1 ENHRY, CDR2 SYGVKD.

The CDR3 spells CAWSPGSTATNEKLFF. CDR3 coding DNA: TGTGCCTGGAGTCCAGGGTCTACCGCAACTAATGAAAAACTGTTTTTT. The chain joins TRBV30 to TRBJ1-4; weak D call: TRBD1 (5 bases). Germline CDR1 reads GTSNPN; CDR2 reads SVGIG (reference sequence). Trimming stripped 2 bases from V and 0 bases from J, with 13 bases between. This CDR3 is 16 amino acids long.

V gene TRBV29-1 combines with J gene TRBJ1-2; no reliable D call. CDR1 and CDR2 from the germline V gene are SQVTM and ANQGSEA. The CDR3 spans 10 residues. Trimming cost V 2 bases and J 8 bases, with 6 bases left between them. Here the CDR3 DNA reads TGCAGCGTTGAAAGAAGAGGCTACACCTTC. Translated, it gives CSVERRGYTF. Full variable domain (outside the CDR3, taken from reference TRBV29-1 and TRBJ1-2): SAVISQKPSRDICQRGTSLTIQCQVDSQVTMMFWYRQQPGQSLTLIATANQGSEATYESGFVIDKFPISRPNLTFSTLTVSNMSPEDSSIYLCSVERRGYTFGSGTRLTVV.

V usage is TRBV2 and J usage is TRBJ2-4; 8 positions match TRBD1. Looked up from germline, CDR1 is SNHLY and CDR2 is FYNNEI. Unmatched junction bases numbered 8, after V lost 8 bases and J lost 5 bases. The CDR3 extends over 14 amino acids. Written as DNA, the CDR3 is TGTGCCAGCGGCCGGACAGGGACCGAAAACATTCAGTACTTC. Translated, it gives CASGRTGTENIQYF.

The chain uses TRBV7-3 and TRBJ1-6, with a tentative D call TRBD1 (6 bases). The ends were cut back, 4 bases at V and 10 bases at J, with 11 bases in the middle. There are 13 residues in the CDR3. Per germline, CDR1 SGHTA and CDR2 FQGTGA. CDR3 DNA sequence: TGTGCCAGCAGCTCCGTAGGGGGGTCACCCCTCCACTTT. Its protein is CASSSVGGSPLHF.

The chain links TRBV9 to TRBJ2-1, with TRBD2 matching 10 bases. The junction had 12 bases not matched to a gene; V was cut back by 4 bases and J by 8 bases. CDR1 SGDLS and CDR2 YYNGEE come from the germline V gene. The CDR3 covers 16 residues. For the CDR3, the DNA is TGTGCCAGCAGCTTCCGCCCTAGCGGGGGATCGTATGAGCAGTTCTTC. This codes for CASSFRPSGGSYEQFF.